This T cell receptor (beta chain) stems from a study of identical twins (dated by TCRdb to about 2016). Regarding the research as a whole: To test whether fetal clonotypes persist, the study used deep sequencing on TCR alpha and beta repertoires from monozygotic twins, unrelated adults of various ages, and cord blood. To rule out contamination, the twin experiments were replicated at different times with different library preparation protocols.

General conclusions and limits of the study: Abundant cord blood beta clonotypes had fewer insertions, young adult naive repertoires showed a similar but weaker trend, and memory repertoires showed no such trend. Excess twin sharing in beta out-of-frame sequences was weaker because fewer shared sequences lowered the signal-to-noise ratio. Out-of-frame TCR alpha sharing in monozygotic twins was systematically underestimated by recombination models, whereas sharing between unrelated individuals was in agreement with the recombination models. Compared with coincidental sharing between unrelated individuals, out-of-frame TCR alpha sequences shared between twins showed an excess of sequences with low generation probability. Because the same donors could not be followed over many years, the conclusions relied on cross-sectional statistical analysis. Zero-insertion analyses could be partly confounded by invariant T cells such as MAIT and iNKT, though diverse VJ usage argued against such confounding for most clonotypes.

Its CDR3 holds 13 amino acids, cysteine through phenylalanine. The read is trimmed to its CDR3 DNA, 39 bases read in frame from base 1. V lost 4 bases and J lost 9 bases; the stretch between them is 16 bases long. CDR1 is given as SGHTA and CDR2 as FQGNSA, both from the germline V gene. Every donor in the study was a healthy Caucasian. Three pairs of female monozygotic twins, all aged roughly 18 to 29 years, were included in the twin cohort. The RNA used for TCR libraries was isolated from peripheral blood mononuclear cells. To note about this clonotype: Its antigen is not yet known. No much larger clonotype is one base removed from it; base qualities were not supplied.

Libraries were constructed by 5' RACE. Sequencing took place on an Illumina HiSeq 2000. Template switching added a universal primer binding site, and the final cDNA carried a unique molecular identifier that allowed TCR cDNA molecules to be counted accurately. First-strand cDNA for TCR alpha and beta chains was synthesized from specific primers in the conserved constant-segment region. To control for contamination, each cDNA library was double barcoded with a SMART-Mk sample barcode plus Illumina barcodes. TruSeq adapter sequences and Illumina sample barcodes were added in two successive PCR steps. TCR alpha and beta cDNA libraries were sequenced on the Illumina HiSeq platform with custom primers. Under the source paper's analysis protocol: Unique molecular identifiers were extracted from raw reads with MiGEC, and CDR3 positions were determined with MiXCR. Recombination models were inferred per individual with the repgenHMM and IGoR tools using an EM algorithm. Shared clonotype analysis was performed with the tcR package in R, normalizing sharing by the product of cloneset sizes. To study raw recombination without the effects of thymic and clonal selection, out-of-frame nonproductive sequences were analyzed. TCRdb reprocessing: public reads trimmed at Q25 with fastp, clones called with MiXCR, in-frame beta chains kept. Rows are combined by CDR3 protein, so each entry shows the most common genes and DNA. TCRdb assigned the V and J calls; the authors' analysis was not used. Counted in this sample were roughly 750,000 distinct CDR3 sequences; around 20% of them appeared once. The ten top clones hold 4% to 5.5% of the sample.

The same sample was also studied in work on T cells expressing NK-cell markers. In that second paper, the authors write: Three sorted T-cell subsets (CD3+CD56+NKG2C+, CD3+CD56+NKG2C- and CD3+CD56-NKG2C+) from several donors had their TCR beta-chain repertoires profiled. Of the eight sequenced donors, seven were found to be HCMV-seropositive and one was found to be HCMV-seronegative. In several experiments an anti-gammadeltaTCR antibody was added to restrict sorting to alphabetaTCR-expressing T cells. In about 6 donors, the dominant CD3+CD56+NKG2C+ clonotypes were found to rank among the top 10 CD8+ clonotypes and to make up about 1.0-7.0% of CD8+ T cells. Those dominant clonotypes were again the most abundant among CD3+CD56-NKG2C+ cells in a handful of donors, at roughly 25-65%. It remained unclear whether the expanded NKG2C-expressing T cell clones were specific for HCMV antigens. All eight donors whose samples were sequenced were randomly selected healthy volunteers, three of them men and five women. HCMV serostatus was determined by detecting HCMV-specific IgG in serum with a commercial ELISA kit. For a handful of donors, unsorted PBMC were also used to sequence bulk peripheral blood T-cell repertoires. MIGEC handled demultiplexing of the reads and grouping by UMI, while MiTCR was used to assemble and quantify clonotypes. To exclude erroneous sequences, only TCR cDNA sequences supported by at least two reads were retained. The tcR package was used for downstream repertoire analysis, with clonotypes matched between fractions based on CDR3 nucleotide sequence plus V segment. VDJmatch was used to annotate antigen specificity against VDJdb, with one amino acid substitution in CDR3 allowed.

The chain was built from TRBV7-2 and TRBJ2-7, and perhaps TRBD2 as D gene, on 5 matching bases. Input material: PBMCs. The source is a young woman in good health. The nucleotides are TGTGCCAGCAGCTCCGCTGAAATACGGGGGCAGTACTTC. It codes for CASSSAEIRGQYF.